This TCR beta chain was obtained from a study of control samples from healthy donors and cancer patients. Sequencing used immunoSEQ multiplex PCR; TCRdb keeps in-frame clones, though not all of them. This table holds more than 70,000 clones, about 94% found once. CDR1 is MNHEY, CDR2 SMNVEV, per germline (reference sequence). This CDR3 comprises 17 residues. About this clone: One end of the junction is discordant with germline, which a read error may explain. This CDR3 is also generated by other DNA sequences in the sample.

Sequencing was performed on blood. The sequence came from a woman aged 30 to 39 in good health. The J gene is TRBJ2-1, the V gene TRBV27, with 9 bases matching TRBD2. CDR3 amino acids: CASSSETRLAAHNEQFF. The CDR3 region has the DNA TGCGCCAGCAGTTCCGAGACCAGACTAGCGGCCCACAATGAGCAGTTCTTC.